The 5 T cell receptor beta chains below all came from one sample that was sequenced in a study of shared clonotypes between healthy human individuals. Profiling relied on immunoSEQ multiplex PCR, and the TCRdb table lists in-frame clones only, not all of them. The data contain about a million clones, about three quarters of them singletons. The sample comprised memory CD4+ T cells sorted from blood. Regarding subset: CD45RA-negative fraction. The receptor source for this set is a man aged 18 to 35 in good health.

This rearrangement joins TRBV6-1 to TRBJ2-1, with D possibly TRBD1 on 5 matching bases. This CDR3 region has 14 residues. Germline loops: CDR1 MNHNS, CDR2 SASEGT. V lost 6 bases and J lost 1, with 10 bases in between. CDR3 nucleotides: TGTGCCAGCAGCCGACAGATGTCCTACAATGAGCAGTTCTTC. It specifies CASSRQMSYNEQFF.

The genes are TRBV11-3 and TRBJ2-2; tentatively, D is TRBD1 (6 bases). The CDR3 length is 16 residues. Germline CDR1 SGHNT, CDR2 YENEEA. V dropped 5 bases and J dropped 0 bases, with 13 bases sitting between them. DNA of the CDR3: TGTGCCAGCAGCACCCGGACAGCCGCGAACACCGGGGAGCTGTTTTTT. As protein: CASSTRTAANTGELFF.

J is TRBJ1-2 and V is TRBV6-1; D remains ambiguous. V lost 7 bases and J lost 0, with 12 bases in between. CDR1 and CDR2 (germline): MNHNS, SASEGT. The CDR3 has 14 amino acids. For the CDR3, the DNA is TGTGCCAGCACAAGGGAGGGAGCTAACTATGGCTACACCTTC. It specifies CASTREGANYGYTF.

With respect to this clone: Distinct nucleotide sequences in the sample also encode this CDR3. The chain couples TRBV5-4 to TRBJ1-2; 7 positions agree with TRBD1. Germline V gene data show CDR1 as SGHNT and CDR2 as YYREEE (reference sequence). V dropped 7 bases and J dropped 2; count of bases not matched to a gene: 2. The CDR3 extends over 12 amino acids. The CDR3 nucleotides read TGTGCCAGCTCGGGACAGAACTATGGCTACACCTTC. This translates into CASSGQNYGYTF.

Note on this clone: Other DNA sequences in this specimen translate into the identical CDR3. The gene calls are TRBV7-3 and TRBJ2-1, with D possibly TRBD2 on 6 matching bases. V gave up 5 bases and J gave up 0 bases, with 11 bases separating them. The germline CDR1 and CDR2 sequences are SGHTA and FQGTGA. The CDR3 totals 15 residues. The CDR3 DNA reads as TGTGCCAGCAGCCTGGGGACTTCCTCCTACAATGAGCAGTTCTTC. Its translation is CASSLGTSSYNEQFF.